Listed below are T cell receptor beta chains from one sample, sequenced in a study of beta chain features in type 1 diabetes. The assay was immunoSEQ multiplex PCR, and TCRdb's table has in-frame clones only and misses some. The sample consists of 28,000 or so clones, less than 65% of them appearing once. Specimen: Tregs from blood. Receptors were obtained from a woman in her twenties or thirties with type 1 diabetes. CDR3s leave out the opening cysteine and the closing phenylalanine or tryptophan. Fields, in order: V gene, D gene, clone size, J gene, CDR3 protein. D genes are given only for firm matches. The listing skips clone size in some rows; elsewhere it reads once, few, many or a size class.

TRBV6-1,NA,NA,TRBJ2-5,ASSPLTTGETQY
TRBV27,NA,NA,TRBJ2-1,ASSLWQDRSSYNEQF
TRBV27,TRBD1,NA,TRBJ1-3,ASRSDRGRDTIY
TRBV25-1,TRBD2,NA,TRBJ2-7,ASSEYPSGPLEQY
TRBV28,TRBD2,NA,TRBJ2-1,ASSPPAGGIGGEQF
TRBV5-6,NA,NA,TRBJ2-7,ASSLFGGGSYEQY
TRBV28,TRBD2,few,TRBJ2-1,ASSLASGRGEQF
TRBV5-1,NA,NA,TRBJ2-7,ASSLSSGYEQY
TRBV7-3,NA,NA,TRBJ2-7,ASSPGQSSSYEQY
TRBV18,NA,NA,TRBJ2-2,ASSPRVNANTGELF
TRBV29-1,NA,NA,TRBJ1-2,SVADSYGYT
TRBV28,NA,NA,TRBJ2-7,ASRSTSSIYEQY
TRBV29-1,NA,NA,TRBJ2-1,SVEAGVWQF
TRBV5-1,TRBD2,NA,TRBJ2-3,ASRTSGRGDTQY
TRBV28,NA,NA,TRBJ1-2,ASSFVPAAKLDYGYT
TRBV29-1,NA,NA,TRBJ1-5,SVQDSFNQSQH
TRBV6-1,NA,NA,TRBJ2-7,ASSEATGWTYEQY
TRBV10-2,NA,NA,TRBJ2-7,ASSVAGSNSYEQY
TRBV28,NA,NA,TRBJ2-7,ASSAPGGPTYEQY
TRBV5-1,TRBD1,NA,TRBJ1-4,ASSWDREEKLF
TRBV30,NA,NA,TRBJ2-4,AWTRGGIGNIQY
TRBV7-9,TRBD1,NA,TRBJ1-2,ASSYQQGDGYT
TRBV4-1,TRBD2,once,TRBJ2-7,ASSQYGTSGYEQY
TRBV5-1,NA,NA,TRBJ2-7,ASSLTTATYEQY
TRBV25-1,NA,NA,TRBJ1-1,ASSELGGGFGAF
TRBV18,NA,few,TRBJ2-6,ASSPRAGQFSGANVLT
TRBV21-1,NA,NA,TRBJ1-4,ASSSRCSGATNEKLF
TRBV7-2,TRBD1,few,TRBJ2-2,ASSWTGGTGGELF
TRBV7-3,NA,NA,TRBJ1-1,ASSLNQGTEAF
TRBV7-9,TRBD2,few,TRBJ2-2,ASSLDSLAGVTGELF
TRBV6-1,TRBD2,NA,TRBJ2-7,ASSETSGRASFLLIWEQY
TRBV6-5,TRBD1,NA,TRBJ2-7,ASSSAPGTARY
TRBV6-1,TRBD1,NA,TRBJ1-1,ASSEVGQQDDEAF
TRBV28,NA,NA,TRBJ1-1,ASSLRRGSGRTEAF
TRBV19,NA,few,TRBJ1-3,ASLGGAPGSGNTIY
TRBV4-1,NA,NA,TRBJ1-2,ASSQDFTVNYGYT
TRBV18,TRBD2,NA,TRBJ2-7,ASSLITQAGALSYEQY
TRBV27,NA,NA,TRBJ1-1,ASSSRQNTEAF
TRBV7-9,TRBD1,NA,TRBJ1-4,ASSSGTENEKLF
TRBV18,TRBD1,NA,NA,ASSRDRGSYEQY
TRBV6-1,TRBD1,NA,TRBJ1-5,ASSEGTGAYQPQH
TRBV10-2,NA,few,TRBJ2-7,ASSEYSEQY
TRBV11-2,TRBD2,NA,TRBJ2-1,ASSLRATGGNEQF
TRBV29-1,TRBD1,few,TRBJ2-5,SAYRGGETQY
TRBV19,NA,NA,TRBJ2-1,ASSTRASRPEQF
TRBV6-6,TRBD2,NA,TRBJ2-1,ASNLAGWGSGEQF
TRBV2,TRBD2,few,TRBJ2-1,ASQRTSGRGYNEQF
TRBV7-2,TRBD2,NA,TRBJ2-1,ASSLASSGNYNEQF
TRBV10-3,NA,NA,TRBJ2-7,AIRESTVYEQY
TRBV18,TRBD1,NA,TRBJ1-1,ASSQQGAGAEAF
TRBV5-1,TRBD1,few,TRBJ1-1,ASSFDRENTEAF
TRBV27,NA,NA,TRBJ2-7,ASSKDIFSYEQY
TRBV29-1,TRBD1,NA,TRBJ2-7,SVLVRAGGFYEQY
TRBV5-1,TRBD1,NA,TRBJ2-1,ASSIGQVDNEQF
TRBV7-4,NA,few,TRBJ1-1,ASSLSGENTEAF
TRBV10-3,TRBD1,NA,TRBJ2-3,ATQPGQGPSDTQY
TRBV7-2,TRBD1,NA,TRBJ1-2,ASSSGQTYGYT
TRBV19,NA,NA,TRBJ2-3,ASSLLRSTDTQY